This T cell receptor (beta chain) was obtained from a study of control samples from healthy donors and cancer patients. The assay was immunoSEQ multiplex PCR, and TCRdb's table has in-frame clones only and misses some. There are nearly 200,000 clones in the sample; approximately 91% occur only once, and 1.8% lies in the top ten. The V gene's germline CDR1 is SGHTA and CDR2 FQGTGA. The CDR3 loop spans 13 amino acids. V was clipped by 5 bases and J by 9 bases, with 14 bases between them. Sample: blood. V and J are TRBV7-3 and TRBJ2-1, with a tentative D call TRBD2 (6 bases). The clonotype originates from a man aged 25 to 40 in good health. DNA for the CDR3: TGTGCCAGCAGCCTAGGGACTTTTGGTGAGCAGTTCTTC. This translates into CASSLGTFGEQFF.